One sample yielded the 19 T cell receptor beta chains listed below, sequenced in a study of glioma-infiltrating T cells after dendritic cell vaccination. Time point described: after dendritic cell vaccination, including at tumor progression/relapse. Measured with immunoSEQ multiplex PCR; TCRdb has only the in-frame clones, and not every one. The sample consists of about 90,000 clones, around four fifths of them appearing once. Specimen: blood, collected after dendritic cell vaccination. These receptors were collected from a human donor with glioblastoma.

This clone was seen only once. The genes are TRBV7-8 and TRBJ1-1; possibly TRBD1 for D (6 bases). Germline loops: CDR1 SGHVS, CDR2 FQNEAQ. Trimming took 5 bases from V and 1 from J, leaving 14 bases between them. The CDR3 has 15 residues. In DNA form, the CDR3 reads TGTGCCAGCAGCCCGGACAGTGCCCCGAACACTGAAGCTTTCTTT. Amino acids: CASSPDSAPNTEAFF.

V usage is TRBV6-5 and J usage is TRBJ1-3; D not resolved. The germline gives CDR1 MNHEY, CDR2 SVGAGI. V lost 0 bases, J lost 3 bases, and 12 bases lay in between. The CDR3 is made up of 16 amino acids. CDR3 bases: TGTGCCAGCAGTTACTCGACTCAACCGGGTGGAAACACCATATATTTT. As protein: CASSYSTQPGGNTIYF.

The CDR3 DNA is TGTGCCAGCAGCCCGAGAGACGCCGGGACAGGCAATCAGCCCCAGCATTTT. This translates into CASSPRDAGTGNQPQHF. The chain uses TRBV9 and TRBJ1-5, with 7 bases fitting TRBD1. The length of the CDR3 is 17 residues. CDR1 is SGDLS and CDR2 is YYNGEE in the germline V gene. The trim removed 4 bases at V and 2 bases at J, leaving 12 bases unmatched.

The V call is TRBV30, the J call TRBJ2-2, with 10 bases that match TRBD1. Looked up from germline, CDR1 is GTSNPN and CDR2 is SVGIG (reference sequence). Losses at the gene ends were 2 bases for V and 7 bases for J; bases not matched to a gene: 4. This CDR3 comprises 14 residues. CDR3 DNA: TGTGCCTGGAGTTCGGGACAGGGGAGCGGGGAGCTGTTTTTT. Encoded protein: CAWSSGQGSGELFF.

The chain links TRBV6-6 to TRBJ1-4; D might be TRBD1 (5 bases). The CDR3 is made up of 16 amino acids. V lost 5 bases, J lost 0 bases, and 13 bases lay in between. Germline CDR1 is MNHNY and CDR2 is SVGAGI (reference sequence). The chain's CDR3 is CASSPGGHTTNEKLFF. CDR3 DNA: TGTGCCAGCAGTCCCGGGGGTCATACAACTAATGAAAAACTGTTTTTT.

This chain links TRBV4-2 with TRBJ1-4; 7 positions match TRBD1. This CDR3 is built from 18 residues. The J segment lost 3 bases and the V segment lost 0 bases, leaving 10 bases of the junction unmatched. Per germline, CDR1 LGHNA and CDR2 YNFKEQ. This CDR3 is CASSQDLARGLANEKLFF. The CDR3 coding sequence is TGTGCCAGCAGCCAAGATCTGGCCAGGGGGTTGGCTAATGAAAAACTGTTTTTT.

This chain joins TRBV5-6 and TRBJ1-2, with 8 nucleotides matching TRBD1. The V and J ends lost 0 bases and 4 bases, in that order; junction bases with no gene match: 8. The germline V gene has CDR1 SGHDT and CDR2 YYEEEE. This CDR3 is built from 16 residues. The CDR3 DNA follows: TGTGCCAGCAGCTTGGTCGATGGACAGGGCCTCTATGGCTACACCTTC. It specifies CASSLVDGQGLYGYTF.

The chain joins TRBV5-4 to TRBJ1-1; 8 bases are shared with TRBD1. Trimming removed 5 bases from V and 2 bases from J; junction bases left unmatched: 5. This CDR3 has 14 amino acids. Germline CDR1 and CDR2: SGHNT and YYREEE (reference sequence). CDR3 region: CASRSDRVNTEAFF. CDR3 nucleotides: TGTGCCAGCAGATCGGACAGGGTTAACACTGAAGCTTTCTTT.

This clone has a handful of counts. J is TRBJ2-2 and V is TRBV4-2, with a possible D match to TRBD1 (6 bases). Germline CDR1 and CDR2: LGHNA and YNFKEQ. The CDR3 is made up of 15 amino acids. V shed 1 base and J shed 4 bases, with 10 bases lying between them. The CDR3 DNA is TGTGCCAGCAGCCAAGGCGGACAGAGCACCGGGGAGCTGTTTTTT. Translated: CASSQGGQSTGELFF.

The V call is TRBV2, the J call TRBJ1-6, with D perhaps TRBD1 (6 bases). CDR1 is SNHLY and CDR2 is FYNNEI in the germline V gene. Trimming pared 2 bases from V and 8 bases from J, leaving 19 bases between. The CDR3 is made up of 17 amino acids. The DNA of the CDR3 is TGTGCCAGCAGTGAATACGGCCTGAGGGGGATATATTCACCCCTCCACTTT. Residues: CASSEYGLRGIYSPLHF.

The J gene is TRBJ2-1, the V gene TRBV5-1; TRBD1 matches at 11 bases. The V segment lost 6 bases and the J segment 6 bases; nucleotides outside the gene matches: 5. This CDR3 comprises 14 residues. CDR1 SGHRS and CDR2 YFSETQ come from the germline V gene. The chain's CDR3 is CASKQGQGVNEQFF. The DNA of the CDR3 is TGCGCCAGCAAACAGGGACAGGGGGTCAATGAGCAGTTCTTC.

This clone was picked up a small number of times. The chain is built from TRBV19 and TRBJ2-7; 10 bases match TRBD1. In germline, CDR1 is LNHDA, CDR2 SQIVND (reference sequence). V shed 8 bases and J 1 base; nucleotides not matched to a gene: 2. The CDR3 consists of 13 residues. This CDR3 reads CASADRGSYEQYF. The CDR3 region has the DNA TGTGCCAGTGCGGACAGGGGGTCCTACGAGCAGTACTTC.

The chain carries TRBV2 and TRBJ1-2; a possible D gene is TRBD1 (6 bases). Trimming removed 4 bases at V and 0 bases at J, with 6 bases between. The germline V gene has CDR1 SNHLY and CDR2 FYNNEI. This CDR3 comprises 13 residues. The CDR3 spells CASSGTANYGYTF. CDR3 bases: TGTGCCAGCAGTGGGACAGCTAACTATGGCTACACCTTC.

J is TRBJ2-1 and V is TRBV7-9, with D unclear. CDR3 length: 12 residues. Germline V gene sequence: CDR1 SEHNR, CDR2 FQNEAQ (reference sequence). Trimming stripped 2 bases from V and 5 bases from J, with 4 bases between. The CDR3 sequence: CASSLTDNEQFF. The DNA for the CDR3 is TGTGCCAGCAGCTTAACGGACAATGAGCAGTTCTTC.

In DNA, the CDR3 is TGTGCCAGCAGTGACCGGGACAGGGGTATCGGAGAGACCCAGTACTTC. Translating it yields CASSDRDRGIGETQYF. The gene calls are TRBV25-1 and TRBJ2-5, with 10 bases aligning to TRBD1. This CDR3 spans 16 amino acids. Germline V gene lookup returns CDR1 MGHDK and CDR2 SYGVNS. V gave up 3 bases and J gave up 4 bases; unmatched junction bases: 8.

The CDR3 here is CASSITGETGQPQHF. The CDR3 region has the DNA TGTGCCAGTAGTATCACAGGGGAGACAGGACAGCCCCAGCATTTT. The chain combines TRBV19 with TRBJ1-5; TRBD1 aligns across 7 bases. J was trimmed by 7 bases and V by 3 bases; bases with no gene match: 9. The CDR3 is made up of 15 amino acids. Germline V lookup: CDR1 LNHDA, CDR2 SQIVND (reference sequence). Complete variable domain (other parts from reference TRBV19 and TRBJ1-5): DGGITQSPKYLFRKEGQNVTLSCEQNLNHDAMYWYRQDPGQGLRLIYYSQIVNDFQKGDIAEGYSVSREKKESFPLTVTSAQKNPTAFYLCASSITGETGQPQHFGDGTRLSIL.

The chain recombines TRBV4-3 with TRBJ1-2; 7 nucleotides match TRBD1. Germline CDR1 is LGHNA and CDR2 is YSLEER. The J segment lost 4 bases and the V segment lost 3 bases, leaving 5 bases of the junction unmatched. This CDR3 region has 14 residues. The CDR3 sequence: CASSQIGGLYGYTF. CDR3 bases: TGCGCCAGCAGCCAGATAGGGGGCCTCTATGGCTACACCTTC.

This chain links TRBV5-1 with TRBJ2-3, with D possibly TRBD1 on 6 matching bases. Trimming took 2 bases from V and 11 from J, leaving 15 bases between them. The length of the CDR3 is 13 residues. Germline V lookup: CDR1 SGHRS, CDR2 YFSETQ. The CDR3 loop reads CASSLQGRLGQYF. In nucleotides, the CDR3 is TGCGCCAGCAGCTTACAGGGTCGGTTAGGGCAGTATTTT.

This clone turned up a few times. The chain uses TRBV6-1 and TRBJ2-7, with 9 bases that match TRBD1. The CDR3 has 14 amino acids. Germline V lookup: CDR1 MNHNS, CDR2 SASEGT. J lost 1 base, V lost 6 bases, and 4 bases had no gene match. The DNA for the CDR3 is TGTGCCAGCAGGACAGGGGGTAATTCCTACGAGCAGTACTTC. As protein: CASRTGGNSYEQYF.